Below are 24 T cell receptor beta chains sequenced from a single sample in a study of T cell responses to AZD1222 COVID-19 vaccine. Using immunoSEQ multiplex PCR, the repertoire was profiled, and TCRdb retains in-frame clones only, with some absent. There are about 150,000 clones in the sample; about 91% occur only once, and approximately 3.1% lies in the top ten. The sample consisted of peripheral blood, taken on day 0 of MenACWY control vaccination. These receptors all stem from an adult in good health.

The CDR3 DNA is TGTGCCAGCAGCTTGCGAGGGACCTACGAGCAGTACTTC. It is translated as CASSLRGTYEQYF. The gene calls are TRBV11-3 and TRBJ2-7; perhaps TRBD2 as D (5 bases). Germline CDR1 reads SGHNT; CDR2 reads YENEEA. Trimming cost V 3 bases and J 2 bases, with 8 bases left between them. The CDR3 consists of 13 residues.

CDR3 in amino acids: CASSLRQGAYYGYTF. The CDR3 coding sequence is TGCGCCAGCAGCTTGCGACAGGGGGCGTACTATGGCTACACCTTC. This sequence joins TRBV5-1 and TRBJ1-2, with 10 bases identical to TRBD1. V lost 1 base and J lost 3; bases outside the gene matches: 3. The germline CDR1 and CDR2 sequences are SGHRS and YFSETQ. The length of the CDR3 is 15 residues.

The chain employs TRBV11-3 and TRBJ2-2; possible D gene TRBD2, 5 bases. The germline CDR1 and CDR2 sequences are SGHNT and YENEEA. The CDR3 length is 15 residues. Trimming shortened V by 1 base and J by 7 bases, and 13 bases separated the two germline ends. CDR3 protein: CASSLVRNAGGELFF. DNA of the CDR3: TGTGCCAGCAGCTTAGTTCGCAACGCGGGCGGGGAGCTGTTTTTT.

This chain's CDR3 is CASSLIGTGGIEQYF. In DNA, the CDR3 is TGTGCCAGCAGCTTAATTGGGACAGGGGGAATCGAGCAGTACTTC. The rearrangement joins TRBV7-8 to TRBJ2-7, with 11 nucleotides matching TRBD1. V lost 2 bases, J lost 6 bases, and 6 bases stayed unmatched. This CDR3 has 15 residues. Germline V gene lookup returns CDR1 SGHVS and CDR2 FQNEAQ.

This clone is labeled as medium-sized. CDR3 amino acids: CASSLEGQGLTEAFF. CDR3 sequence (DNA): TGCGCCAGCAGCTTGGAGGGACAGGGGCTTACTGAAGCTTTCTTT. The genes are TRBV5-1 and TRBJ1-1, with 10 bases that match TRBD1. CDR3 length equals 15 residues. J lost 5 bases, V lost 0 bases, and 4 bases had no gene match. The germline gives CDR1 SGHRS, CDR2 YFSETQ.

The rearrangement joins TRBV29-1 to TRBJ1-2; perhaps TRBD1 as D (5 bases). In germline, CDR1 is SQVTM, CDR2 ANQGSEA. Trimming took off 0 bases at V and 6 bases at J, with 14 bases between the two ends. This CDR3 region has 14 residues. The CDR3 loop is CSVEDSARGHGYTF. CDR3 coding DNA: TGCAGCGTTGAAGATTCGGCTAGGGGACATGGCTACACCTTC.

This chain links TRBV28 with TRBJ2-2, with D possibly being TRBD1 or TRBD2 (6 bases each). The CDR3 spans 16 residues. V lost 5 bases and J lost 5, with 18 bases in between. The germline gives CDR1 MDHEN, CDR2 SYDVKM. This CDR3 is CASSLGGTAGTGELFF. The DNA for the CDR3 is TGTGCCAGCAGTCTAGGGGGGACGGCGGGTACCGGGGAGCTGTTTTTT. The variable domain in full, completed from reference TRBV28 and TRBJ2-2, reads DVKVTQSSRYLVKRTGEKVFLECVQDMDHENMFWYRQDPGLGLRLIYFSYDVKMKEKGDIPEGYSVSREKKERFSLILESASTNQTSMYLCASSLGGTAGTGELFFGEGSRLTVL.

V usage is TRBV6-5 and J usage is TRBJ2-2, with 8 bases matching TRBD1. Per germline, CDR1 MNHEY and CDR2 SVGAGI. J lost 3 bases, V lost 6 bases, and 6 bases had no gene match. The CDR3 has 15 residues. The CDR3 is CASRLTGEDTGELFF. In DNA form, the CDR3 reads TGTGCCAGCAGGTTGACAGGGGAGGACACCGGGGAGCTGTTTTTT.

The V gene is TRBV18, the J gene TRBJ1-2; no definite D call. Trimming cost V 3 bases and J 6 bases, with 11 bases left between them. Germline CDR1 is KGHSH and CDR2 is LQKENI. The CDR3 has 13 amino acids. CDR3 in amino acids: CASSPAGRDGYTF. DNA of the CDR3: TGTGCCAGCTCACCCGCGGGGAGGGATGGCTACACCTTC.

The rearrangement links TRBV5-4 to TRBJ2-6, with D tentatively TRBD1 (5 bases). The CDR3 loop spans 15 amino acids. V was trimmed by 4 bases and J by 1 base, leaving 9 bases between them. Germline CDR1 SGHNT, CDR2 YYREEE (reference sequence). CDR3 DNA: TGTGCCAGCAGCGCAGGACATTCTGGGGCCAACGTCCTGACTTTC. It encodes CASSAGHSGANVLTF.

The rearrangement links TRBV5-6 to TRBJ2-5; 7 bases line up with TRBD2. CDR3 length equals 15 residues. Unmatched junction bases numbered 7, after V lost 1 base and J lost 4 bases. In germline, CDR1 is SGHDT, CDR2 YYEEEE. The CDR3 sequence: CASSLRGSGGETQYF. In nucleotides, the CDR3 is TGTGCCAGCAGCTTGCGGGGTTCGGGGGGAGAGACCCAGTACTTC.

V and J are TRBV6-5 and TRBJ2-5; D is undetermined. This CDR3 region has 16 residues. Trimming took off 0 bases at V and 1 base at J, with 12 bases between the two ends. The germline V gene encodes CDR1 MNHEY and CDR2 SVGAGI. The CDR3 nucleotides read TGTGCCAGCAGTTACTCGGGCAGGAGCCTCCAAGAGACCCAGTACTTC. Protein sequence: CASSYSGRSLQETQYF.

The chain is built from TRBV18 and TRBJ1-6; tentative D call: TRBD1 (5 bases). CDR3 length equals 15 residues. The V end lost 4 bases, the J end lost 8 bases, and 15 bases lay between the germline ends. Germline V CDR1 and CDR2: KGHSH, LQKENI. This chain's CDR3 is CASSLARGGDSPLHF. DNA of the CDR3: TGTGCCAGCTCACTTGCTAGGGGTGGAGATTCACCCCTCCACTTT.

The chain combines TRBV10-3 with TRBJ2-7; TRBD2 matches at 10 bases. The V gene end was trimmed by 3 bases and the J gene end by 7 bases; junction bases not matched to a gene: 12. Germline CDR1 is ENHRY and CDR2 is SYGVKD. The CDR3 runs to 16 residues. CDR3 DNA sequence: TGTGCCATCAGTGACCCCGGGCTAGCGGGAGTAGAGGAGCAGTACTTC. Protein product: CAISDPGLAGVEEQYF.

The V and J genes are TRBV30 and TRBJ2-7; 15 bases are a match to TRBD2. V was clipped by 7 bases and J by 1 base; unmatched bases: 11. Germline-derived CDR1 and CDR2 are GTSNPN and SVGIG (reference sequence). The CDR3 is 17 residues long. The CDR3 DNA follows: TGTGCCTTCTCTCCGGGACTAGCGGGAGGAGGGTCCTACGAGCAGTACTTC. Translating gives CAFSPGLAGGGSYEQYF.

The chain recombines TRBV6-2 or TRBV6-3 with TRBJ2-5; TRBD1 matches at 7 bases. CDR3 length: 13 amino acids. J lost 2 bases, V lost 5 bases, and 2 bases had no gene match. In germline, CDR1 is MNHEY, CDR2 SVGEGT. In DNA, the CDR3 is TGTGCCAGCAGTAAACAGGGGCAAGAGACCCAGTACTTC. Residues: CASSKQGQETQYF.

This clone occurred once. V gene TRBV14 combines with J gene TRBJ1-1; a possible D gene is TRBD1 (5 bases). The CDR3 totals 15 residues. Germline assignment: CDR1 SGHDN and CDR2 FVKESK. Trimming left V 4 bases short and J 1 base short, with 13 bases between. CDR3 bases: TGTGCCAGCAGCCCTCTGAGGACACAGAACACTGAAGCTTTCTTT. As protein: CASSPLRTQNTEAFF.

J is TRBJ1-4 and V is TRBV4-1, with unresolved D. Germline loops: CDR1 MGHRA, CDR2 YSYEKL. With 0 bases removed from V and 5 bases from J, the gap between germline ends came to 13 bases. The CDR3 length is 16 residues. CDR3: CASSQDRGSGNEKLFF. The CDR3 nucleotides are TGCGCCAGCAGCCAAGATAGAGGCAGCGGGAATGAAAAACTGTTTTTT.

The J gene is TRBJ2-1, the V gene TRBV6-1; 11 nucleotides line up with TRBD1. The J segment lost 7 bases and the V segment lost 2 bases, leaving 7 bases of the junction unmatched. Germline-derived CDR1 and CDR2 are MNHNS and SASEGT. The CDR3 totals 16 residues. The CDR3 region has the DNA TGTGCCAGCAGTGAACACGGGACAGGGGGTACGAATGAGCAGTTCTTC. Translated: CASSEHGTGGTNEQFF.

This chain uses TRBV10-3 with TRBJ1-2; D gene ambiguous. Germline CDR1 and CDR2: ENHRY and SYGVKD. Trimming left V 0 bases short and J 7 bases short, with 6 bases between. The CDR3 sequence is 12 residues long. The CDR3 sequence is CAISESRFGYTF. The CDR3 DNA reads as TGTGCCATCAGTGAGTCCCGGTTTGGCTACACCTTC.

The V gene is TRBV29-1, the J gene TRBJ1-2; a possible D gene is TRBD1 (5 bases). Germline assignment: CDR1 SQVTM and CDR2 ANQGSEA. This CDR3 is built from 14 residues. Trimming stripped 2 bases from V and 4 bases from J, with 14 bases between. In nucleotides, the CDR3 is TGCAGCGTTGAATCTAGTTGGGGGGTCTATGGCTACACCTTC. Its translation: CSVESSWGVYGYTF.

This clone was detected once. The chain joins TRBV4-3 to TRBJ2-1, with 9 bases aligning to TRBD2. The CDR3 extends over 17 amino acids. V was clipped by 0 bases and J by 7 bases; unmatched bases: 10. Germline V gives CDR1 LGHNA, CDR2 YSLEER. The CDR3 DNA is TGCGCCAGCAGCCAAGATGGGCGCGGGGGGGCCATGAATGAGCAGTTCTTC. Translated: CASSQDGRGGAMNEQFF.

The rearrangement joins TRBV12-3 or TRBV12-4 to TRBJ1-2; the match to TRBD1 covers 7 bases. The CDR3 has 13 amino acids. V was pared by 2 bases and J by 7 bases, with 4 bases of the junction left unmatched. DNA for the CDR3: TGTGCCAGCAGTTTATTAGGGGGCGGTGGCTACACCTTC. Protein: CASSLLGGGGYTF.

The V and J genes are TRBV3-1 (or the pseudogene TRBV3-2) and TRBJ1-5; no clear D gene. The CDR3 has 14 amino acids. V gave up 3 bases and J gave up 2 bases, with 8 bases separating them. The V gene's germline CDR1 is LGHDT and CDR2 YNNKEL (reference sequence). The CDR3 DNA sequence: TGTGCCAGCAGCCAGGGGTACGGCAATCAGCCCCAGCATTTT. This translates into CASSQGYGNQPQHF.